This entry features one T cell receptor beta chain sequence. Method: immunoSEQ multiplex PCR; TCRdb's copy keeps in-frame clones and lacks some. The sample holds approximately 150,000 clones, approximately 90% seen once. The CDR3 length is 22 residues. Trimming left V 6 bases short and J 6 bases short, with 38 bases between. In germline, CDR1 is SNHLY, CDR2 FYNNEI. The data were obtained in a study of control samples from healthy donors and cancer patients. The chain couples TRBV2 to TRBJ2-2; tentatively, D is TRBD1 (7 bases). This receptor was taken from a young woman in good health. Sequencing was performed on blood. CDR3 sequence (DNA): TGTGCCAGCAGACAACAGGGGATCGGATACTCAGGGGGGCAGGTCCGGGCCGGGGAGCTGTTTTTT. Protein: CASRQQGIGYSGGQVRAGELFF.